The clone carrying this TCR beta chain came up many times. Its antigen remains unidentified. This entry is derived from a study of spatial heterogeneity in lung cancer. Documented time point: sample taken at primary tumor resection. Germline V CDR1 and CDR2: SGHTA, FQGNSA. Trimming took 1 base from V and 7 from J; bases not matched to a gene: 13. CDR3 size: 17 residues. From the 5' RACE reads, TCRdb called clonotypes with MiXCR, one entry per CDR3 protein. The top ten hold 24% of the sample, which has some 25,000 distinct CDR3 sequences, roughly 6.9% seen once. Study findings and constraints: In tumors, expanded intratumoral alpha and beta TCR counts tracked mutation counts.

The receptor comes from a male donor with early-stage non-small cell lung cancer. The chain is built from TRBV7-2 and TRBJ1-5, with 7 bases fitting TRBD1. The starting material was lung tumor tissue, obtained at surgery. The CDR3 protein is CASSLEGARGEGQPQHF. The CDR3 DNA is TGTGCCAGCAGCTTAGAGGGGGCGCGGGGTGAAGGGCAGCCCCAGCATTTT.